This record covers a single T cell receptor beta chain. The antigen is not known. Sequencing was done on patients that had shown CD8+CD57+ cell expansion by flow cytometry. The data were taken from a study of CD8+CD57+ T cells in acquired aplastic anemia. Study-level information: Sorted CD4+ and CD8+ cells gave a mean 3.2 ug DNA, range roughly 0.18 to 30 ug.

TCR beta VDJ and CDR3 profiling used genomic DNA as template. TCRdb reprocessed the reads via MiXCR and lists one record per CDR3 protein. The sample lists approximately 300,000 distinct CDR3 sequences; approximately 58% were seen once. Study conclusions and caveats: Roughly 30 CD8+ CDR3 sequences occurred in both the patients and the controls.

This clonotype was obtained from a human donor with aplastic anemia. Sequencing input: sorted CD4+, CD8+, or CD8+CD57+ T cells (not recorded which) from PBMCs.

This CDR3 reads CASSLGSPTDTQYF. CDR3 coding DNA: TGCGCCAGCAGCTTGGGGAGCCCCACAGATACGCAGTATTTT. The J gene is TRBJ2-3, the V gene TRBV5-1; D is undetermined. Between the trimmed V and J ends, which lost 0 bases and 2 bases, there was a span of 7 bases. The CDR3 has 14 amino acids. Germline CDR1 SGHRS, CDR2 YFSETQ.